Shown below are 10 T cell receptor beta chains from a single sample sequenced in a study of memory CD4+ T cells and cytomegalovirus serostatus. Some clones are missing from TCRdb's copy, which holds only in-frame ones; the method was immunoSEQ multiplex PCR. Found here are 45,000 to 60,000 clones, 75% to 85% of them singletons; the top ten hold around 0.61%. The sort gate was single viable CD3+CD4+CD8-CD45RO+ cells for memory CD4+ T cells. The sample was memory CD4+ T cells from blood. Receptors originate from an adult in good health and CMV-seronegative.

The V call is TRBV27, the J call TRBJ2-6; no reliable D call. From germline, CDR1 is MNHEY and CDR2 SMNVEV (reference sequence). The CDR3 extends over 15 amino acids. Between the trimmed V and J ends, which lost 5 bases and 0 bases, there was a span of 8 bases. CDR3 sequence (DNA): TGTGCCAGCAGTCCCCAGGCCTCTGGGGCCAACGTCCTGACTTTC. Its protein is CASSPQASGANVLTF.

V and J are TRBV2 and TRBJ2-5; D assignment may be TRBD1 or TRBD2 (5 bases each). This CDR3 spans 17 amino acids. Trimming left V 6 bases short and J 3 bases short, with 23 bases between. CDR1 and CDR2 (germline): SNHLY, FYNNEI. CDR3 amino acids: CASRSRSPRETEETQYF. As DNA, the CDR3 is TGTGCCAGCAGGAGTCGAAGCCCCAGGGAGACCGAAGAGACCCAGTACTTC.

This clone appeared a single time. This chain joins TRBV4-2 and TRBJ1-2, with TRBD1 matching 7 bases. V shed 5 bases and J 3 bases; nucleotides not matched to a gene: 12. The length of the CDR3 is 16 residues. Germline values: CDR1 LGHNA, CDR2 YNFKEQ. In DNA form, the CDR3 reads TGTGCCAGCAGCGGGACAGCCTCGCCTTCACACTATGGCTACACCTTC. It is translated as CASSGTASPSHYGYTF.

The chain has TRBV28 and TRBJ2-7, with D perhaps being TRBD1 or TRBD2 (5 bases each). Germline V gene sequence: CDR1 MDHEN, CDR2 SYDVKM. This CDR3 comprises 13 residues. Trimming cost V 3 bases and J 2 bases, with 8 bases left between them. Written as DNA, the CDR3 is TGTGCCAGCAGTTTCGTGGGACCCTACGAGCAGTACTTC. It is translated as CASSFVGPYEQYF.

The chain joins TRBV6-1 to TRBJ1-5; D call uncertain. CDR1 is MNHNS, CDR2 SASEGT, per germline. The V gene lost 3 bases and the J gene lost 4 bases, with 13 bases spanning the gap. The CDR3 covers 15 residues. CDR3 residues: CASSEGRTLNQPQHF. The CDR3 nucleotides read TGTGCCAGCAGTGAGGGCAGAACTCTAAATCAGCCCCAGCATTTT.

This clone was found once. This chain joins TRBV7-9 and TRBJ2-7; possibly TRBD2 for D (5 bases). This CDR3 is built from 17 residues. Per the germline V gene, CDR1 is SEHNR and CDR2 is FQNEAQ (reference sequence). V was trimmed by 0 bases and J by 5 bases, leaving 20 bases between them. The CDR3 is CASSLARWYEGAHEQYF. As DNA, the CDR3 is TGTGCCAGCAGCTTAGCCCGATGGTATGAGGGAGCCCACGAGCAGTACTTC.

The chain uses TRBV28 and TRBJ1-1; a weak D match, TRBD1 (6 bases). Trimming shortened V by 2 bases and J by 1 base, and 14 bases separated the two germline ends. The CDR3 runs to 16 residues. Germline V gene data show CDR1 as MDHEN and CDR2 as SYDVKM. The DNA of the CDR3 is TGTGCCAGCAGTTTAAGTGGCAGGGGCAAGAACACTGAAGCTTTCTTT. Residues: CASSLSGRGKNTEAFF.

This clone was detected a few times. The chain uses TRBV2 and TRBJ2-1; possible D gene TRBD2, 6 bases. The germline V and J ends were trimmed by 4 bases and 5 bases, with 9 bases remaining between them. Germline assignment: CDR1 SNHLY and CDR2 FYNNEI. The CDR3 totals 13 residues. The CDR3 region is CASSGSGDNEQFF. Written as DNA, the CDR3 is TGTGCCAGCAGTGGTAGCGGAGACAATGAGCAGTTCTTC.

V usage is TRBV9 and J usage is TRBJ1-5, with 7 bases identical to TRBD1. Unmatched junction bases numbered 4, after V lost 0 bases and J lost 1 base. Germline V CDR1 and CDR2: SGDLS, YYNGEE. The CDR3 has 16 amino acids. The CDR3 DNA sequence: TGTGCCAGCAGCGTAGGGGACAGTGGAAGCAATCAGCCCCAGCATTTT. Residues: CASSVGDSGSNQPQHF.

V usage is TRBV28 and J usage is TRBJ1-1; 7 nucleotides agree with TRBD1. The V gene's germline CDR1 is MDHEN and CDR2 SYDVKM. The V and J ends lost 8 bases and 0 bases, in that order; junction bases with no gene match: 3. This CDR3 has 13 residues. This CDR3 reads CASYRGMNTEAFF. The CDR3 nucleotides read TGTGCCAGCTACAGGGGAATGAACACTGAAGCTTTCTTT.